This T cell receptor beta chain was identified during a study of blood T cell repertoires in COVID-19. For the study at large: The United States, Italy and Spain were the sources of the acute and convalescent COVID-19 samples. T cells, B-cell-depleted T cells, or PBMCs supplied cDNA or gDNA.

Here immunoSEQ multiplex PCR was the method, and the copy in TCRdb shows in-frame clones only, minus some. The repertoire holds about 160,000 clones, about four fifths seen once, with 9.5% to 12% in the top ten. With 5 bases removed from V and 4 bases from J, the gap between germline ends came to 6 bases. CDR3 size: 12 residues. In germline, CDR1 is MGHDK, CDR2 SYGVNS. This sequence originates from a man aged 60 to 75 with active or convalescent COVID-19. The chain carries TRBV25-1 and TRBJ1-3; tentative D call: TRBD1 (5 bases). Sequenced sample: peripheral blood. This CDR3 is CASSRTGNTIYF. CDR3 DNA: TGTGCCAGCAGTAGGACAGGAAACACCATATATTTT.